Here is one T cell receptor (beta chain) with its context. Its target is not known. This record belongs to a study of identical twins. One entry per CDR3 protein results from TCRdb running MiXCR on the 5' RACE reads. The table includes approximately 220,000 distinct CDR3 sequences, 6% to 8% detected once. Study results and limitations: Shared out-of-frame alpha sequences (those common to twins) showed excess low generation probability.

Germline CDR1 DFQATT, CDR2 SNEGSKA (reference sequence). CDR3 length: 17 residues. The V end lost 0 bases, the J end lost 4 bases, and 20 bases lay between the germline ends. The data were also submitted as part of a second study, on yellow fever vaccine responses in identical twins.

The source is a woman aged 18-29 years in good health. The sequenced sample was CD8+ T cells sorted from blood. The rearrangement uses TRBV20-1 and TRBJ2-3; D is possibly TRBD2 (7 bases). CDR3 in amino acids: CSARDGGARKGADTQYF. For the CDR3, the DNA is TGCAGTGCTAGAGATGGGGGGGCGCGAAAGGGCGCAGATACGCAGTATTTT.